This paragraph reports one TCR beta chain. This record comes from a study of cytomegalovirus exposure and HLA in healthy donors. CDR3 size: 14 residues. CDR1 is SGHRS, CDR2 YFSETQ, per germline. The V and J ends lost 7 bases and 1 base respectively, with 14 bases between them. 13 Jbeta primers and 60 Vbeta primers were used for the PCR. The method was immunoSEQ multiplex PCR; TCRdb's version includes in-frame clones alone and lacks a portion of them. The sample consists of 310,000 or so clones, 70% to 90% of them appearing once. The specimen sequenced was PBMCs. The chain has TRBV5-1 and TRBJ1-1; maybe TRBD1 (6 bases). This TCR came from a woman aged 18 to 35 in good health and CMV-seronegative. The CDR3 coding sequence is TGCGCCAGCCGCATTTCGACAGGGAACACTGAAGCTTTCTTT. Amino acid sequence: CASRISTGNTEAFF.